The T cell receptor (beta chain) described here comes from a study of CD8+ T cells in alopecia areata. Study in general: For the treated group, dosing was oral tofacitinib at 5 to 10 mg twice daily. Overall study findings and caveats: Clonality was higher in lesional than normal scalp, especially in alopecia totalis/universalis.

Specimens obtained from alopecia areata patients comprised lesional scalp punch biopsies and peripheral blood. Details on this clone: Antigen unknown.

After isolation, RNA underwent reverse transcription to generate cDNA as the sequencing template. Some clones are missing from TCRdb's copy, which holds only in-frame ones; the method was immunoSEQ multiplex PCR. The repertoire holds approximately 100,000 clones, with under 45% as singletons. V was pared by 5 bases and J by 1 base, with 5 bases between. Germline V CDR1 and CDR2: GTSNPN, SVGIG (reference sequence). This CDR3 spans 11 amino acids. The V and J genes are TRBV30 and TRBJ1-1; D remains unclear. This receptor was taken from a human donor with alopecia areata. Sequencing was done on a sample of CD4+ T cells sorted from blood. The CDR3 protein is CAWERNTEAFF. In nucleotides, the CDR3 is TGTGCCTGGGAAAGGAACACTGAAGCTTTCTTT.